A selection of T cell receptor beta chains follows, all from one sample in a study of blood T cell repertoires in COVID-19. The table came from immunoSEQ multiplex PCR; TCRdb's copy has only in-frame clones and leaves some out. The sample yields around 450,000 clones, approximately 90% seen once. Sequenced material: peripheral blood. The receptor source for this set is a young woman with acute or convalescent COVID-19. Both conserved end residues are part of each CDR3. D genes are given only for firm matches. A clone size is listed for some rows: how often the clone was seen (once, few, many), or a class if it is expanded.

V gene,clone size,D gene,J gene,CDR3 protein,CDR3 DNA
TRBV28,NA,NA,TRBJ2-3,CASSKQGADTQYF,TGTGCCAGCAGCAAACAGGGCGCAGATACGCAGTATTTT
TRBV6-5,NA,TRBD1,TRBJ1-1,CASREDREYTEAFF,TGTGCCAGCAGAGAGGACAGGGAGTACACTGAAGCTTTCTTT
TRBV5-8,NA,NA,TRBJ2-7,CASSSLGRGGGEQYF,TGTGCCAGCAGCTCGCTGGGGCGGGGAGGAGGCGAGCAGTACTTC
TRBV6-2/TRBV6-3,NA,NA,TRBJ1-1,CASSRQETNTEAFF,TGTGCCAGCAGCCGACAGGAAACGAACACTGAAGCTTTCTTT
TRBV5-1,NA,NA,TRBJ1-5,CASSFSGGSNQPQHF,TGCGCCAGCAGCTTTTCGGGGGGAAGCAATCAGCCCCAGCATTTT
TRBV5-1,few,TRBD1,TRBJ1-6,CASSLMTGVGSPLHF,TGCGCCAGCAGCCTTATGACAGGGGTAGGTTCACCCCTCCACTTT
TRBV5-1,once,NA,TRBJ2-3,CASSLEGAGTDTQYF,TGCGCCAGCAGCTTGGAAGGGGCCGGGACAGATACGCAGTATTTT
TRBV28,NA,NA,TRBJ1-2,CASTQQGSGYTF,TGTGCCAGCACCCAACAGGGATCCGGCTACACCTTC
TRBV2,NA,TRBD2,TRBJ2-2,CASSDYGGKNTGELFF,TGTGCCAGCAGTGATTACGGGGGGAAGAACACCGGGGAGCTGTTTTTT
TRBV11-2,once,NA,TRBJ2-2,CASSPSPAGELFF,TGTGCCAGCAGCCCCTCCCCGGCCGGGGAGCTGTTTTTT
TRBV4-1,once,NA,TRBJ2-5,CASSQPGGGETQYF,TGCGCCAGCAGCCAGCCCGGGGGAGGAGAGACCCAGTACTTC